The 29 T cell receptor beta chains presented below share a single source sample, sequenced in a study of blood T cell repertoires in COVID-19 (dated by TCRdb to 2019 to 2021). Libraries were built with the immunoSEQ multiplex PCR assay. TCRdb stores this immuneACCESS table with in-frame sequences only. Part of the clones is absent; in the studies checked, under half of the shortfall reflects unresolved V genes, and no reason is known for the rest. The table for this sample lists 130,000 to 150,000 clones; around four fifths of them were counted only once. The ten top clones hold about 3.2% of the sample. The sequencing input was peripheral blood. These receptors originate from a middle-aged woman with active or convalescent COVID-19.

This clone was detected once. J is TRBJ2-3 and V is TRBV9; D is perhaps TRBD2 (6 bases). This CDR3 has 15 amino acids. Germline V gene data show CDR1 as SGDLS and CDR2 as YYNGEE. Deletions cut 2 bases from V and 6 bases from J, with 16 bases between. The CDR3 bases are TGTGCCAGCAGCGTCCGGGGGTTCCCTGAGGATACGCAGTATTTT. This translates into CASSVRGFPEDTQYF.

This clone has a handful of counts. V usage is TRBV4-1 and J usage is TRBJ1-3; no clear D. The CDR3 has 15 amino acids. Looked up from germline, CDR1 is MGHRA and CDR2 is YSYEKL. V was cut by 2 bases and J by 0 bases, with 8 bases left in between. Here the CDR3 DNA reads TGCGCCAGCAGCCAAAGCGCGATCTCTGGAAACACCATATATTTT. This gives the protein CASSQSAISGNTIYF.

This chain connects TRBV29-1 to TRBJ2-1, with D possibly being TRBD2 (5 bases). The length of the CDR3 is 13 residues. V gave up 4 bases and J gave up 7 bases, with 14 bases separating them. CDR1 and CDR2 from the germline V gene are SQVTM and ANQGSEA. The CDR3 loop is CSVGRRTGNEQFF. In DNA, the CDR3 is TGCAGCGTTGGGCGGAGGACGGGGAATGAGCAGTTCTTC.

V usage is TRBV6-6 and J usage is TRBJ1-5, with 8 bases fitting TRBD1. V trimming: 5 bases; J trimming: 6 bases; junction bases outside the gene matches: 12. The CDR3 consists of 16 residues. The V gene's germline CDR1 is MNHNY and CDR2 SVGAGI (reference sequence). CDR3: CASSPTGGRVGQPQHF. The CDR3 DNA reads TGTGCCAGCAGTCCCACAGGGGGGCGAGTAGGTCAGCCCCAGCATTTT.

This chain connects TRBV28 to TRBJ1-1; D is possibly TRBD1 (5 bases). Trimming took 6 bases from V and 11 from J, leaving 28 bases between them. Germline V lookup: CDR1 MDHEN, CDR2 SYDVKM. This CDR3 spans 16 amino acids. The chain's CDR3 is CASSSEGTSSIRGAFF. The CDR3 DNA reads TGTGCCAGCAGCTCGGAGGGGACCTCATCGATTCGGGGGGCTTTCTTT.

The chain employs TRBV28 and TRBJ2-1; weak D call: TRBD1 (6 bases). Germline values: CDR1 MDHEN, CDR2 SYDVKM. This CDR3 is 13 amino acids long. Deletions cut 6 bases from V and 10 bases from J, with 16 bases between. CDR3 sequence reads: CASRPRQDPEQFF. As DNA, the CDR3 is TGTGCCAGCAGGCCCCGACAGGACCCCGAGCAGTTCTTC.

V gene TRBV27 combines with J gene TRBJ1-1; D call uncertain. With 8 bases removed from V and 1 base from J, the gap between germline ends came to 11 bases. The CDR3 is 13 amino acids. Germline V lookup: CDR1 MNHEY, CDR2 SMNVEV (reference sequence). DNA for the CDR3: TGTGCCAGCCAACTGGGCGAGAACACTGAAGCTTTCTTT. It specifies CASQLGENTEAFF.

V and J are TRBV4-3 and TRBJ2-3; 9 bases map to TRBD2. The CDR3 consists of 18 residues. V lost 0 bases and J lost 2; bases outside the gene matches: 9. Germline CDR1 LGHNA, CDR2 YSLEER. The CDR3 region has the DNA TGCGCCAGCAGCCAAGATGCCCGCCCTAGCGGGGTCACAGATACGCAGTATTTT. Translation: CASSQDARPSGVTDTQYF.

The chain employs TRBV28 and TRBJ1-6; possible D gene TRBD1, 6 bases. V lost 5 bases and J lost 7, with 15 bases in between. Germline V CDR1 and CDR2: MDHEN, SYDVKM. The CDR3 has 15 amino acids. The CDR3 DNA reads as TGTGCCAGCAGTCCAAGGACAGCGATGAATTCACCCCTCCACTTT. The encoded protein is CASSPRTAMNSPLHF.

This clone was seen more than once but under ten times. The chain uses TRBV9 and TRBJ1-2, with D unclear. The germline gives CDR1 SGDLS, CDR2 YYNGEE. The length of the CDR3 is 16 residues. V was shortened by 4 bases and J by 3 bases, with 19 bases between the two germline ends. CDR3 region: CASSPTGGQADYGYTF. In DNA form, the CDR3 reads TGTGCCAGCAGCCCTACCGGAGGTCAGGCCGACTATGGCTACACCTTC.

The rearrangement joins TRBV5-1 to TRBJ2-7; D may be TRBD1 (5 bases). The germline V gene encodes CDR1 SGHRS and CDR2 YFSETQ. Trimming cost V 0 bases and J 3 bases, with 7 bases left between them. The CDR3 has 13 residues. The CDR3 loop reads CASSLEQGYEQYF. DNA of the CDR3: TGCGCCAGCAGCTTGGAGCAGGGCTACGAGCAGTACTTC.

The rearrangement links TRBV5-4 to TRBJ1-2; 7 positions match TRBD1. The CDR3 extends over 14 amino acids. Germline values: CDR1 SGHNT, CDR2 YYREEE (reference sequence). After removal of 4 bases from V and 6 bases from J, the junction contained 9 bases not matched to a gene. The CDR3 region has the DNA TGTGCCAGCAGCGGCCGGGACAGAGTCCATGGCTACACCTTC. It is translated as CASSGRDRVHGYTF.

CDR3 DNA sequence: TGTGCCAGCAGCCCCCAACAGGGGACCCCCTACGAGCAGTACTTC. It codes for CASSPQQGTPYEQYF. J is TRBJ2-7 and V is TRBV7-2, with TRBD1 matching 7 bases. V lost 5 bases to trimming and J lost 2 bases; unmatched junction nucleotides: 9. CDR1 and CDR2 from the germline V gene are SGHTA and FQGNSA. This CDR3 is built from 15 residues.

The chain is built from TRBV19 and TRBJ2-2; possibly TRBD1 for D (6 bases). V was cut by 6 bases and J by 4 bases, with 15 bases left in between. The CDR3 is made up of 15 amino acids. CDR1 LNHDA and CDR2 SQIVND come from the germline V gene (reference sequence). The CDR3 bases are TGTGCCAGTAGGTTAACAGGGTCGGCCACCGGGGAGCTGTTTTTT. Protein sequence: CASRLTGSATGELFF.

The chain employs TRBV6-5 and TRBJ1-2, with D perhaps matching TRBD1 (6 bases). In germline, CDR1 is MNHEY, CDR2 SVGAGI. V was pared by 6 bases and J by 5 bases, with 13 bases between. There are 13 residues in the CDR3. The CDR3 loop is CASSVYRVYGYTF. CDR3 nucleotide sequence: TGTGCCAGCAGCGTCTACAGGGTTTATGGCTACACCTTC.

This rearrangement joins TRBV24-1 to TRBJ1-2, with TRBD1 identical over 12 bases. CDR1 is KGHDR, CDR2 SFDVKD, per germline. This CDR3 has 16 amino acids. Trimming cost V 7 bases and J 8 bases; bases outside gene matches: 13. CDR3 region: CATRPGQGAQSDGYTF. The CDR3 bases are TGTGCCACCAGGCCGGGACAGGGGGCGCAAAGTGACGGCTACACCTTC.

This chain joins TRBV11-3 and TRBJ1-4; tentatively, D is TRBD1 (6 bases). There are 15 residues in the CDR3. Trimming pared 1 base from V and 6 bases from J, leaving 12 bases between. In germline, CDR1 is SGHNT, CDR2 YENEEA. This CDR3 is CASSLGGRRDEKLFF. CDR3 nucleotides: TGTGCCAGCAGCTTAGGGGGGCGCAGGGATGAAAAACTGTTTTTT.

This clone has a single count. This chain joins TRBV20-1 and TRBJ1-1, with D unclear. Between the trimmed V and J ends, which lost 3 bases and 7 bases, there was a span of 18 bases. The CDR3 loop spans 14 amino acids. Germline CDR1 DFQATT, CDR2 SNEGSKA (reference sequence). In DNA, the CDR3 is TGCAGTGCTAGTAGTTTCCAAACCCGAGGTGAAGCTTTCTTT. Encoded protein: CSASSFQTRGEAFF.

This sequence joins TRBV7-6 and TRBJ1-6; no clear D gene. CDR3 length equals 15 residues. Germline CDR1 reads SGHVS; CDR2 reads FNYEAQ. The germline V and J ends were trimmed by 1 base and 4 bases, with 8 bases remaining between them. The chain's CDR3 is CASSLEPGYNSPLHF. The CDR3 nucleotides are TGTGCCAGCAGCTTAGAGCCAGGTTATAATTCACCCCTCCACTTT. The full variable domain, completed using reference TRBV7-6 and TRBJ1-6, is GAGVSQSPRYKVTKRGQDVALRCDPISGHVSLYWYRQALGQGPEFLTYFNYEAQQDKSGLPNDRFSAERPEGSISTLTIQRTEQRDSAMYRCASSLEPGYNSPLHFGNGTRLTVT.

The V call is TRBV5-1, the J call TRBJ2-6, with D perhaps TRBD2 (6 bases). Between the trimmed V and J ends, which lost 4 bases and 1 base, there was a span of 9 bases. This CDR3 has 15 amino acids. Looked up from germline, CDR1 is SGHRS and CDR2 is YFSETQ. The CDR3 reads CASSLGRSGANVLTF. In DNA, the CDR3 is TGCGCCAGCAGCCTAGGGAGGTCTGGGGCCAACGTCCTGACTTTC.

This clone was counted only a few times. This sample includes further DNA sequences coding for the same CDR3. This chain links TRBV6-5 with TRBJ1-6; D is ambiguous. Germline V gives CDR1 MNHEY, CDR2 SVGAGI. The V end was cut by 6 bases, the J end by 4 bases, with 4 bases between. This CDR3 spans 12 amino acids. The CDR3 bases are TGTGCCAGCAGCCGTTATAATTCACCCCTCCACTTT. Its translation: CASSRYNSPLHF.

This chain connects TRBV24-1 to TRBJ2-3; TRBD1 might be the D (6 bases). The CDR3 contains 19 residues. Trimming took off 4 bases at V and 2 bases at J, with 24 bases between the two ends. CDR1 and CDR2 from the germline V gene are KGHDR and SFDVKD. Written as DNA, the CDR3 is TGTGCCACCAGTGACCGTACAGGGAAGGACTCGGACATCACAGATACGCAGTATTTT. Translation gives CATSDRTGKDSDITDTQYF.

The CDR3 loop is CASSLQGRENEQFF. In DNA, the CDR3 is TGTGCCAGCAGCTTACAGGGAAGAGAGAATGAGCAGTTCTTC. This chain uses TRBV5-4 with TRBJ2-1; maybe TRBD1 (6 bases). The V end lost 2 bases, the J end lost 7 bases, and 13 bases lay between the germline ends. The CDR3 covers 14 residues. CDR1 and CDR2 from the germline V gene are SGHNT and YYREEE (reference sequence).

This chain links TRBV7-2 with TRBJ2-5, with 12 nucleotides matching TRBD2. J was trimmed by 5 bases and V by 3 bases; bases with no gene match: 7. The CDR3 sequence is 16 residues long. The V gene's germline CDR1 is SGHTA and CDR2 FQGNSA. The CDR3 nucleotides are TGTGCCAGCAGCTTCGCTAGCGGGAGGGTCCGCGAGACCCAGTACTTC. It yields the protein CASSFASGRVRETQYF.

The CDR3 DNA is TGTGCCAGCTCACCTCCTGGACACCCCAGGCGATCTGGGGCCAACGTCCTGACTTTC. It specifies CASSPPGHPRRSGANVLTF. V usage is TRBV18 and J usage is TRBJ2-6; tentatively, D is TRBD1 (5 bases). V was pared by 3 bases and J by 1 base, with 19 bases between. Germline CDR1 KGHSH, CDR2 LQKENI. This CDR3 spans 19 amino acids.

The genes are TRBV10-1 and TRBJ1-3; D ambiguous. The CDR3 covers 13 residues. Trimming left V 7 bases short and J 4 bases short, with 11 bases between. From germline, CDR1 is WNHNN and CDR2 SYGVQD (reference sequence). CDR3 in amino acids: CASTPTSGNTIYF. CDR3 DNA: TGCGCCAGCACCCCTACGTCCGGAAACACCATATATTTT.

The V call is TRBV28, the J call TRBJ1-5, with 7 nucleotides matching TRBD1. CDR3 length equals 15 residues. Per germline, CDR1 MDHEN and CDR2 SYDVKM. V was pared by 2 bases and J by 3 bases, with 4 bases of the junction left unmatched. Written as DNA, the CDR3 is TGTGCCAGCAGTTTACCGGACAGGTCCAATCAGCCCCAGCATTTT. This encodes CASSLPDRSNQPQHF.

The chain joins TRBV28 to TRBJ1-1; 8 bases are shared with TRBD1. The CDR3 has 13 amino acids. In germline, CDR1 is MDHEN, CDR2 SYDVKM. Trimming at V came to 2 bases and at J to 8 bases, leaving 4 bases not matched to a gene. CDR3: CASSLPWTGEAFF. The CDR3 DNA reads TGTGCCAGCAGTTTACCATGGACAGGGGAAGCTTTCTTT. The complete variable domain, with remaining parts taken from reference TRBV28 and TRBJ1-1, reads DVKVTQSSRYLVKRTGEKVFLECVQDMDHENMFWYRQDPGLGLRLIYFSYDVKMKEKGDIPEGYSVSREKKERFSLILESASTNQTSMYLCASSLPWTGEAFFGQGTRLTVV.

V and J are TRBV27 and TRBJ1-1, with 9 bases that match TRBD1. V gave up 8 bases and J gave up 4 bases; unmatched junction bases: 11. Germline values: CDR1 MNHEY, CDR2 SMNVEV (reference sequence). This CDR3 is built from 15 residues. CDR3 sequence reads: CASCLTGGGITEAFF. The CDR3 DNA is TGTGCCAGCTGCCTAACAGGGGGCGGAATCACTGAAGCTTTCTTT.